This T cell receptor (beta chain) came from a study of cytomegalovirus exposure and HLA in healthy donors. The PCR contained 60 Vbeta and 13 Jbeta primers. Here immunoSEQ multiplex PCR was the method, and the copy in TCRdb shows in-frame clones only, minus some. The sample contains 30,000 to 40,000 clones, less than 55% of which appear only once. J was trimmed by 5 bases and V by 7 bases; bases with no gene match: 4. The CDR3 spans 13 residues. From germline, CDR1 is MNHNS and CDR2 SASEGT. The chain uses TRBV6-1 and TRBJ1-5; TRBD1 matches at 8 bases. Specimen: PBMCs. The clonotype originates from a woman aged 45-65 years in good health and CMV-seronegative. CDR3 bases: TGTGCCAGCATTGGACAGGGCGATCAGCCCCAGCATTTT. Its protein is CASIGQGDQPQHF.